This T cell receptor (beta chain) originates from a study of vaccination effects on CD4 cells after COVID-19. Turning to the study itself: Researchers obtained post-vaccine samples at a median of 72 days past the second dose.

Under the ViraFEST assay, PBMC were stimulated with viral peptide pools so that antigen-specific CD4+ T cells expanded. Sequencing was performed afterwards. Researchers isolated CD4+ T cells once approximately 10 days of culture had elapsed. Every participant took two doses of the BNT162b2 or mRNA-1273 vaccine. CDR1 is PRHDT, CDR2 FYEKMQ, per germline (reference sequence). Trimming took 3 bases from V and 7 from J, leaving 19 bases between them. CDR3 length equals 17 residues. TCRdb's table, derived via immunoSEQ multiplex PCR, lists solely in-frame clones and lacks some. The sample consists of about 16,000 clones, about two thirds of them appearing once. By frequency in the sample, this clone is medium-sized. Its specificity is not known.

The chain links TRBV13 to TRBJ1-6, with a possible D match to TRBD1 (5 bases). This sample comprised CD4+ T cells from PBMCs cultured with SARS-CoV-2 spike peptides, obtained after COVID-19 vaccination. This clonotype originated in a human donor who received a COVID-19 vaccine. The CDR3 coding sequence is TGTGCCAGCAGCTTTGGGACCGGCAGCCCGGGGAATTCACCCCTCCACTTT. This encodes CASSFGTGSPGNSPLHF. Full variable domain (missing parts from reference TRBV13 and TRBJ1-6): AAGVIQSPRHLIKEKRETATLKCYPIPRHDTVYWYQQGPGQDPQFLISFYEKMQSDKGSIPDRFSAQQFSDYHSELNMSSLELGDSALYFCASSFGTGSPGNSPLHFGNGTRLTVT.